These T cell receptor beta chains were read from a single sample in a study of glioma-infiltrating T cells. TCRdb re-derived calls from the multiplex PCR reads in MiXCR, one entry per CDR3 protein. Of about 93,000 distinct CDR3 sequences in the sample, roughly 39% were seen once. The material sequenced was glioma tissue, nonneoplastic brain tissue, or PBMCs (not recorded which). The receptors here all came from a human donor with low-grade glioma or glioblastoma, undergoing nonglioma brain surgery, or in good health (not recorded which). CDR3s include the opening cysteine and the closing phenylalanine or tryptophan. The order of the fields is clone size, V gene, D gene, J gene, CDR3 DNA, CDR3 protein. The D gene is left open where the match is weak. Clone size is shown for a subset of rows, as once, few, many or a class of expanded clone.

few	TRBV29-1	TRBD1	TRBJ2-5	TGCAGCGTAGCAGGGGGAAGAGACGAGACCCAGTACTTC	CSVAGGRDETQYF
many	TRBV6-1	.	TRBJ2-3	TGTGCCAGCTCCTGGACTTTCACAGATACGCAGTATTTT	CASSWTFTDTQYF
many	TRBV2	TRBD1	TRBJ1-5	TGTGCCAGCAGGACAGGGGACTGGGGTCAGCCCCAGCATTTT	CASRTGDWGQPQHF
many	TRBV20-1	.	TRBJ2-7	TGCAGTGCTAGCTCCCTCGCCCAGTTCTCCTACGAGCAGTACTTC	CSASSLAQFSYEQYF
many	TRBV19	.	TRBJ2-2	TGTGCCAGTAGTATAGGAACAGTTCGGACCGGGGAGCTGTTTTTT	CASSIGTVRTGELFF
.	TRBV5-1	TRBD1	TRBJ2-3	TGCGCCTGCCGCTGGACAGGTGGGTCCTACGAGCAGTATTTT	CACRWTGGSYEQYF
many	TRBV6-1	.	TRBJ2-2	TGTGCCAGCAAGGGACAGAACACCGGGGAGCTGTTTTTT	CASKGQNTGELFF
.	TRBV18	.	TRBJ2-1	TGTGGCAGCTCACCACCCCCACCCAAGGAGCAGTTCTTC	CGSSPPPPKEQFF
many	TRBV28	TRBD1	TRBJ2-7	TGTGCCAGCGACGGCGGGGACAGGTCCTACGAGCAGTACTTC	CASDGGDRSYEQYF
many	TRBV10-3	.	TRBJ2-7	TGTGCCATCAGGACGCCCAACGAGCAGTACTTC	CAIRTPNEQYF